Sequencing of this T cell receptor (beta chain) was carried out in a study of T cells in Graves' hyperthyroidism and ophthalmopathy. Study information: At initial diagnosis, before any treatment had begun, peripheral blood was obtained. Points from the study as a whole: Patients with ophthalmopathy were separated from those with stable hyperthyroidism by a 13 V-J model.

The table lists this clonotype with many counts. The antigen remains undetermined. A read error may produce the germline difference seen at one junction end. Authors of the study amplified TCR beta CDR3 regions from RNA transcripts. TCR CDR3 underwent first-round RT-PCR with the HTBI primer set. TCRdb re-analysed the multiplex PCR reads in MiXCR, keeping a single row per CDR3 protein. Of nearly 750,000 distinct CDR3 sequences listed, 35% were seen once; the top ten hold roughly 30%. The authors obtained PBMCs from roughly 10 ml of fresh peripheral blood. In germline, CDR1 is SGHRS, CDR2 YFSETQ. The CDR3 length is 12 residues.

Input material: blood. The chain couples TRBV5-1 to TRBJ1-2; D is possibly TRBD1 (6 bases). This sequence originates from a woman aged 35 to 49 with Graves' hyperthyroidism. The CDR3 spells CASSLGQYGYTF. The CDR3, as DNA: TGTGCCAGCAGCTTAGGACAGTATGGCTACACCTTC.